This T cell receptor (beta chain) was identified during a study of shared clonotypes between healthy human individuals. Overall study: Researchers assigned three CD4 naive, three CD4 memory, two CD8 naive and one CD8 memory plate to each donor.

A deep-level run was used for the assay. Profiling relied on immunoSEQ multiplex PCR, and the TCRdb table lists in-frame clones only, not all of them. The sample includes over 700,000 clones, roughly 72% of them seen just once. In the CD4+ fraction, cells were divided into CD45RA+ naive and CD45RA-negative memory subsets. The V gene's germline CDR1 is SGHRS and CDR2 YFSETQ. Trimming pared 1 base from V and 2 bases from J, leaving 9 bases between. This CDR3 has 14 residues. Points on this clone: Its specificity is not known. At the DNA level, this CDR3 is encoded by other sequences in the same sample as well.

Notes on the study in general: Clonotype sharing among donors likely depends on sequencing depth.

The sequenced material came from memory CD4+ T cells sorted from blood. Subset described: CD45RA-negative fraction. The receptor's source is a woman aged 25 to 39 in good health. The chain uses TRBV5-1 and TRBJ2-5; D is perhaps TRBD1 (6 bases). The CDR3 bases are TGCGCCAGCAGCTTGTTGACAGGTCAAGAGACCCAGTACTTC. Amino acid sequence: CASSLLTGQETQYF.